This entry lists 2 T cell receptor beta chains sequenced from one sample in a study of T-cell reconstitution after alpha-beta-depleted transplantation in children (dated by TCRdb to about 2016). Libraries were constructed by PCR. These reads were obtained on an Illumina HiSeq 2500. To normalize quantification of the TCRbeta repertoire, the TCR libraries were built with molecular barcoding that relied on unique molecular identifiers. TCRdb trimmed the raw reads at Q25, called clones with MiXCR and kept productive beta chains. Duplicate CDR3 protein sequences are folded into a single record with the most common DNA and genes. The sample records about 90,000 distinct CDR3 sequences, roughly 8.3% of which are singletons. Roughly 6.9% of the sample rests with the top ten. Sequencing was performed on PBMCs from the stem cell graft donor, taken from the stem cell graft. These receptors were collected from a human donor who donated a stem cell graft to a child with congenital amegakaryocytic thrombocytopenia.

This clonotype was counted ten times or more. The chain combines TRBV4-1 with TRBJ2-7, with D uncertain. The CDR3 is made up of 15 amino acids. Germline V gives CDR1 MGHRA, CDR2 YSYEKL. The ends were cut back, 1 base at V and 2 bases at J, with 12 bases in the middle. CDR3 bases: TGCGCCAGCAGCCAAGTATTGTCGAGGACCTACGAGCAGTACTTC. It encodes CASSQVLSRTYEQYF.

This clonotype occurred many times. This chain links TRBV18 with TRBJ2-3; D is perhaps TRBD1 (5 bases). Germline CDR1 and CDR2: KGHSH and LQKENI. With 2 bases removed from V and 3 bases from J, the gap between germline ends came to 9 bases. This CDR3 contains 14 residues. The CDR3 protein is CASSPGARTDTQYF. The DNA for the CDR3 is TGTGCCAGCTCACCAGGGGCCAGGACAGATACGCAGTATTTT. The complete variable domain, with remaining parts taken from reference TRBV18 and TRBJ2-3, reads NAGVMQNPRHLVRRRGQEARLRCSPMKGHSHVYWYRQLPEEGLKFMVYLQKENIIDESGMPKERFSAEFPKEGPSILRIQQVVRGDSAAYFCASSPGARTDTQYFGPGTRLTVL.